Here is one T cell receptor beta chain with its context. Its binding antigen is unknown. Qualities for individual bases were not recorded, and no much larger clone is one base off. The junction shows trimming of 6 bases on V and 8 bases on J, and the gene matches do not reach 7 bases of it. CDR1 and CDR2, per the germline V gene, are KGHSH and LQKENI. The CDR3 covers 14 residues, taking in both the cysteine and the phenylalanine. Solely the CDR3 DNA is kept, with 42 bases framed from the first base. This specimen comes from a study of blood T cell repertoires in COVID-19 (dated by TCRdb to about 2020). Background on the whole study: Samples covering the acute and convalescent phases of COVID-19 were provided by collaborators in the United States, Italy and Spain. The repertoires were made available in a free public database intended to serve as a resource for research on the immune response to SARS-CoV-2. The samples were drawn from the first 160 participants of the ongoing ImmuneRACE study and from 1,200 or so subjects provided by 6 global collaborators. Nearly every sample came with metadata listing a de-identified subject ID, COVID-19 status, age in years and sex. The material from the prospective study consisted of cDNA or gDNA derived from T cells, B-cell-depleted T cells, or PBMCs. Subjects who had been exposed to COVID-19, were actively infected with it, or had recovered from it provided the deeply sampled blood TCRbeta repertoires that made up the dataset. Where available, HLA class I and class II types were obtained from metadata supplied by the sample provider rather than from assay-based typing.

Collaborating institutions collected whole blood in K2EDTA tubes following their own protocols. For TCRbeta analysis, collaborator samples were shipped as frozen whole blood, as isolated PBMCs, or as DNA extracted from either sample type. Overall results and qualifications from the work: The amount of clinical and demographic metadata varied by source and participant and was provided uncurated.

TCRbeta CDR3 regions were amplified from genomic DNA by means of the immunoSEQ Assay, a bias-controlled multiplex PCR. The original methods were these. Within the assay, amplification of reference gene primers was used to estimate how many nucleated cells each sample contained. To quantify the absolute abundance of each unique TCRbeta CDR3 rearrangement, sequence reads were collapsed and filtered. For each sample, productive Simpson clonality was calculated as the square root of Simpson's diversity index across productive rearrangements. Sourced from immuneACCESS, this table was stored by TCRdb with only in-frame sequences that have V and J called. A share of the clones is absent; for the studies checked, an unresolved V gene accounts for under half, and the remainder has no known explanation. Clonal size and the V and J genes are those of that table, whereas D and trimming came from the DNA. The sample table lists under 40,000 clones, 80% of them with a count of one. Under 15% of the sample goes to the ten largest clones.

Sequenced sample: peripheral blood. Rearrangement joined TRBV18 to TRBJ1-2; TRBD1 agrees with 12 junctional bases. The TCR originated in a woman between 65 and 79 years old with acute or convalescent COVID-19. The DNA is as follows: TGTGCCAGCTCCCTGGGACAGGGGGCGCTGGGCTACACCTTC. It translates as CASSLGQGALGYTF.